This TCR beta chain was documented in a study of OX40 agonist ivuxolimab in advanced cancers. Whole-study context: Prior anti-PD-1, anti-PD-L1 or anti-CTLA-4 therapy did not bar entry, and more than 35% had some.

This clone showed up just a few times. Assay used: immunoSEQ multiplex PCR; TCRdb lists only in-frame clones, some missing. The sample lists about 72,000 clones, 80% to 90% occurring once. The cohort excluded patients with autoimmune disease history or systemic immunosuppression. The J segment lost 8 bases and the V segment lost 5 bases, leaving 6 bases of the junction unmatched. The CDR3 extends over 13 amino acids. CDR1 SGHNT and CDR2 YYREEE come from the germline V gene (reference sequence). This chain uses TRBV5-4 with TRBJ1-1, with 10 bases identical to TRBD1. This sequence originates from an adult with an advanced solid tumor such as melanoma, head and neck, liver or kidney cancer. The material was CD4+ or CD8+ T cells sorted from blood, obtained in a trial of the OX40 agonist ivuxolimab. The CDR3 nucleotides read TGTGCCAGCAGTTCGACAGGGGGCCCCGAAGCTTTCTTT. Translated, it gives CASSSTGGPEAFF. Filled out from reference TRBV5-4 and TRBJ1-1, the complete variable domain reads ETGVTQSPTHLIKTRGQQVTLRCSSQSGHNTVSWYQQALGQGPQFIFQYYREEENGRGNFPPRFSGLQFPNYSSELNVNALELDDSALYLCASSSTGGPEAFFGQGTRLTVV.